This T cell receptor beta chain was obtained from a study of OX40 agonist ivuxolimab in advanced cancers. Sequencing was performed with immunoSEQ multiplex PCR; in TCRdb, only in-frame clones are kept and a portion is missing. The profile shows over 10,000 clones, around 90% of them singletons. Findings and limits, study-wide: The expanded peripheral T cells' antigen specificity was not determined. At 0.1-3.0 mg/kg, partial responders had clonal expansion among the lowest observed. CD8+ T cells averaged more expanded clones than CD4+.

This clone was counted a few times. Antigen unknown. In germline, CDR1 is ENHRY, CDR2 SYGVKD. The CDR3 contains 16 residues. V was pared by 4 bases and J by 1 base, with 7 bases of the junction left unmatched. The J gene is TRBJ2-3, the V gene TRBV10-3, with 8 bases identical to TRBD1. The receptor's source is an adult with an advanced solid tumor such as melanoma, head and neck, liver or kidney cancer. The sequences come from CD4+ or CD8+ T cells sorted from blood, collected in a trial of the OX40 agonist ivuxolimab. The CDR3, as DNA: TGTGCCATCAGTGGGACCCCGGGACAGGGCACAGATACGCAGTATTTT. Protein: CAISGTPGQGTDTQYF.